The T cell receptor (beta chain) described here comes from a study of beta chain features in type 1 diabetes. In the study overall: Across the samples, approximately 110,000,000 sorted cells were examined in total.

Turning to this clone: Its antigen remains unknown.

General study points: Shorter TCRB CDR3s, moderately but significantly so, marked every one of the four CD4+ subsets in Type 1 diabetes patients. More deletions and fewer insertions at VDJ junctions were found in patients with type 1 diabetes. A PCR bias possibly favoring shorter templates would apply equally to patients and controls.

The whole isolated RNA underwent reverse transcription, so sequencing captured expressed TCRB transcripts. The assay was immunoSEQ multiplex PCR, and TCRdb's table has in-frame clones only and misses some. Here the sample spans some 360,000 clones, 20% being singletons. This CDR3 comprises 16 residues. The V end lost 1 base, the J end lost 6 bases, and 16 bases lay between the germline ends. Germline assignment: CDR1 SGHNT and CDR2 YENEEA. The chain couples TRBV11-3 to TRBJ2-1, with D possibly matching TRBD1 (5 bases). Sequencing was performed on naive CD4+ T cells from blood. This TCR derives from a woman aged 18-30 years in good health. The DNA of the CDR3 is TGTGCCAGCAGCTTAGTTAGACAGTCAAGGGCCAATGAGCAGTTCTTC. Protein product: CASSLVRQSRANEQFF.